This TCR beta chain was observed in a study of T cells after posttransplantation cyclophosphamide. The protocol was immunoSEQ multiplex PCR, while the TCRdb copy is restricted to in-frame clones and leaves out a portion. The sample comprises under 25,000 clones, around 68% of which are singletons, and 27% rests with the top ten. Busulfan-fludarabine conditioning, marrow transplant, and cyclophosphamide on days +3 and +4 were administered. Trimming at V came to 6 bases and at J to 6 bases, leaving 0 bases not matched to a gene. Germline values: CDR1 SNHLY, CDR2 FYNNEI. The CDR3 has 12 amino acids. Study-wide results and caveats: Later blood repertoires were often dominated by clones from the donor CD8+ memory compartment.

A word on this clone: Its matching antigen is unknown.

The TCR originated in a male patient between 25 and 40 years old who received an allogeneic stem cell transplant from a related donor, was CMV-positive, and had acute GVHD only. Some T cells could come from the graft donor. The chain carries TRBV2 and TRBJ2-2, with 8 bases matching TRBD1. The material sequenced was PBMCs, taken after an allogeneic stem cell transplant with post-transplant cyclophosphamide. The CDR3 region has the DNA TGTGCCAGCAGACAGGGGGCCGGGGAGCTGTTTTTT. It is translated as CASRQGAGELFF.